The sequence of this TCR beta chain was determined in a study of OX40 agonist ivuxolimab in advanced cancers. Study in general: Every patient in dose escalation had hepatocellular carcinoma, melanoma, renal cell or head and neck cancer. Earlier anti-PD-1, anti-PD-L1 or anti-CTLA-4 therapy was permitted; 30% to 50% had received some. Three dose-escalation patients had partial responses: one with hepatocellular carcinoma and two with cutaneous melanoma.

This clone was recorded a few times. The protocol was immunoSEQ multiplex PCR, while the TCRdb copy is restricted to in-frame clones and leaves out a portion. The data contain 65,000 to 85,000 clones, roughly 84% of them singletons. Blood samples were obtained at baseline, cycle 4 day 1, and cycle 7 day 1. This sample comprised CD4+ or CD8+ T cells sorted from blood, obtained in a trial of the OX40 agonist ivuxolimab. The clonotype was recovered from an adult with an advanced solid tumor such as melanoma, head and neck, liver or kidney cancer.

The CDR3 here is CASSLRGIGYGYTF. CDR3 coding DNA: TGTGCCAGCAGTTTACGGGGAATCGGCTATGGCTACACCTTC. The chain recombines TRBV27 with TRBJ1-2; the D is unclear. Deletions cut 2 bases from V and 4 bases from J, with 11 bases between. Germline-derived CDR1 and CDR2 are MNHEY and SMNVEV (reference sequence). The CDR3 runs to 14 residues.